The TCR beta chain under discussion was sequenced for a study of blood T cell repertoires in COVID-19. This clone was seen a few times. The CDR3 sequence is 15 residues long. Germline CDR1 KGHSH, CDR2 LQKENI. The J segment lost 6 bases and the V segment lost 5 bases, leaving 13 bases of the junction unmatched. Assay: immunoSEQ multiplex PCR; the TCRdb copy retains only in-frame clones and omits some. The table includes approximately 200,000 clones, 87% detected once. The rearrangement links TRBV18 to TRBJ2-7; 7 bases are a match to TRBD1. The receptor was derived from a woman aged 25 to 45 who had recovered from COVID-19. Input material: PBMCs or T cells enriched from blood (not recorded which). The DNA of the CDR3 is TGTGCCAGCTCAATTCGGGGACAGCCGGCAGGCGAGCAGTACTTC. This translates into CASSIRGQPAGEQYF.